This TCR beta chain originates from a study of shared clonotypes between healthy human individuals. Study overall: CD4 naive and memory got three plates each, CD8 naive two, CD8 memory one. Findings and caveats of the study: Rarefaction showed sorted-subset sequencing was incomplete despite large depth.

Germline CDR1 MNHEY, CDR2 SVGAGI. This CDR3 contains 14 residues. Trimming at V came to 5 bases and at J to 3 bases, leaving 6 bases not matched to a gene. This clone is a singleton in its sample. What it binds is not known. When replicate PCRs were run on sorted subsets, they used about 200 ng DNA, roughly 30,000 T cell genomes. Original analysis: Junction-only sequences without quality scores were provided by ImmunoSEQ, so filtering was different. Sequenced by immunoSEQ multiplex PCR; TCRdb stores in-frame clones only, minus some. The DNA was the basis for D and trimming; V, J and clone size are from that table. The top ten hold over 0.12% of the sample, which has a few million clones, 85% to 95% seen once.

This rearrangement joins TRBV6-5 to TRBJ2-7, with 8 bases identical to TRBD2. The source is a man aged 18 to 35 in good health. Sequencing used naive CD4+ T cells sorted from blood. Subset here: CD45RA+ positively selected. This CDR3 is CASSPSRGGYEQYF. The CDR3 DNA follows: TGTGCCAGCAGTCCCTCCCGGGGGGGCTACGAGCAGTACTTC.